This T cell receptor beta chain came from a study of Graves' ophthalmopathy and Graves' hyperthyroidism. The table lists this clonotype with many counts. TCR beta CDR3 amplification used RNA transcripts. First-round RT-PCR used HTBI primers; second-round multiplex PCR followed. TCRdb processed the multiplex PCR reads anew with MiXCR; each CDR3 protein has one entry. This table has 350,000 to 450,000 distinct CDR3 sequences, roughly 18% appearing once. Germline lookup yields CDR1 SEHNR and CDR2 FQNEAQ (reference sequence). The CDR3 is made up of 16 amino acids. This TCR came from a young woman with Graves' ophthalmopathy. The gene calls are TRBV7-9 and TRBJ1-3; 7 nucleotides line up with TRBD1. The specimen sequenced was peripheral blood. The CDR3 reads CDEGDTGAVLGNTIYF. CDR3 nucleotides: TGTGATGAAGGTGATACAGGGGCCGTCCTGGGAAACACCATATATTTT. Filled out from reference TRBV7-9 and TRBJ1-3, the complete variable domain reads DTGVSQNPRHKITKRGQNVTFRCDPISEHNRLYWYRQTLGQGPEFLTYFQNEAQLEKSRLLSDRFSAERPKGSFSTLEIQRTEQGDSAMYLCDEGDTGAVLGNTIYFGEGSWLTVV.